These 6 T cell receptor beta chains were sequenced from one sample in a study of shared clonotypes between healthy human individuals. Some clones are missing from TCRdb's copy, which holds only in-frame ones; the method was immunoSEQ multiplex PCR. The sample includes around 510,000 clones, around three quarters of them seen just once. Sequenced: PBMCs. These receptors originate from a woman aged 40 to 50 in good health. Some clones in this sample may be carry-over from other donors' samples.

The chain couples TRBV6-5 to TRBJ1-4, with D maybe TRBD1 (6 bases). Between the trimmed V and J ends, which lost 0 bases and 3 bases, there was a span of 11 bases. Looked up from germline, CDR1 is MNHEY and CDR2 is SVGAGI. This CDR3 comprises 16 residues. The CDR3 loop reads CASSYSMPGANEKLFF. The DNA for the CDR3 is TGTGCCAGCAGTTACTCGATGCCAGGGGCTAATGAAAAACTGTTTTTT.

This clone was seen a single time. The same CDR3 is also encoded by other DNA sequences in this sample. The chain couples TRBV5-1 to TRBJ1-1; D ambiguous. The germline V gene has CDR1 SGHRS and CDR2 YFSETQ. There are 14 residues in the CDR3. V lost 0 bases to trimming and J lost 0 bases, with 6 bases between them. CDR3 bases: TGCGCCAGCAGCTTGGACCGGATGAACACTGAAGCTTTCTTT. This codes for CASSLDRMNTEAFF.

The rearrangement uses TRBV7-9 and TRBJ1-5, with 7 bases identical to TRBD1. There are 14 residues in the CDR3. Germline CDR1 SEHNR, CDR2 FQNEAQ (reference sequence). V was pared by 4 bases and J by 3 bases, with 3 bases of the junction left unmatched. CDR3 in amino acids: CASSSGTDNQPQHF. As DNA, the CDR3 is TGTGCCAGCAGCTCCGGGACAGACAATCAGCCCCAGCATTTT.

This clone showed up just once. This sequence joins TRBV25-1 and TRBJ2-2, with 12 bases lining up with TRBD1. Germline lookup yields CDR1 MGHDK and CDR2 SYGVNS. The CDR3 is made up of 15 amino acids. V was pared by 7 bases and J by 7 bases, with 7 bases of the junction left unmatched. The CDR3 region is CASTPGQGAVGELFF. CDR3 nucleotides: TGTGCCAGCACCCCGGGACAGGGGGCTGTCGGGGAGCTGTTTTTT.

The chain has TRBV10-2 and TRBJ2-5, with a possible D match to TRBD2 (5 bases). The V end lost 6 bases, the J end lost 3 bases, and 8 bases lay between the germline ends. The CDR3 runs 12 residues. Germline V CDR1 and CDR2: WSHSY, SAAADI. CDR3 nucleotides: TGCGCCAGCAGGCGGACTGAAGAGACCCAGTACTTC. Translation: CASRRTEETQYF.

This chain uses TRBV7-8 with TRBJ2-7, with D possibly matching TRBD1 (5 bases). The CDR3 runs to 12 residues. Trimming took 5 bases from V and 7 from J, leaving 12 bases between them. Germline V gene lookup returns CDR1 SGHVS and CDR2 FQNEAQ. The DNA of the CDR3 is TGTGCCAGCAGCCTTCCAGGGTTGGAGCAGTACTTC. It is translated as CASSLPGLEQYF.